The entry below describes one TCR beta chain. Its target is not known. Researchers report immunoSEQ v3.0 was run at survey level. Profiling relied on immunoSEQ multiplex PCR, and the TCRdb table lists in-frame clones only, not all of them. The table records tens of thousands of clones, 90% to 95% of them present only once. This sample was included in a study of long-term antiretroviral therapy in people with HIV. Every donor had one or more pre-ART and two or more post-ART PBMC samples. Roughly 0.85-10 million cryopreserved PBMC were held in samples before DNA extraction. Findings and caveats of the study: Once patients were on ART, diversity went higher but still fell short of transplant donor controls. Across all time points, the repertoire was dominated by clones that expanded before ART.

The receptor was isolated from a man aged 30 to 45 with HIV. The specimen was unsorted PBMCs, collected about 6.6 years after starting antiretroviral therapy.

Here the CDR3 DNA reads TGTGCCAGCAGTGAGTACAATTCCAACACTGAAGCTTTCTTT. It codes for CASSEYNSNTEAFF. This chain joins TRBV6-1 and TRBJ1-1; D uncertain. The CDR3 contains 14 residues. Germline values: CDR1 MNHNS, CDR2 SASEGT. The ends were cut back, 3 bases at V and 2 bases at J, with 10 bases in the middle.